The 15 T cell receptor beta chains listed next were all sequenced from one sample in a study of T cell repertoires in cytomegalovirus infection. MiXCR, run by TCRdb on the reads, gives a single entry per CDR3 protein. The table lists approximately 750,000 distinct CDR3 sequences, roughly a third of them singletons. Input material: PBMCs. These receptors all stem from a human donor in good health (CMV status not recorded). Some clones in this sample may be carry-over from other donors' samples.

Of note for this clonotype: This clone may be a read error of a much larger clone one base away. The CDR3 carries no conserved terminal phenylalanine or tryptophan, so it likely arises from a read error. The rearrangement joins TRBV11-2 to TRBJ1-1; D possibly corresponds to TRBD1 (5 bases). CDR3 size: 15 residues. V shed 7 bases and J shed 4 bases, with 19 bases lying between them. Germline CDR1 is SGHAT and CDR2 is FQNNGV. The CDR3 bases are TGTGCCAGCAACGCAAACCTTCAGGGTTTCACTGAAGCTTTCTTG. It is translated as CASNANLQGFTEAFL.

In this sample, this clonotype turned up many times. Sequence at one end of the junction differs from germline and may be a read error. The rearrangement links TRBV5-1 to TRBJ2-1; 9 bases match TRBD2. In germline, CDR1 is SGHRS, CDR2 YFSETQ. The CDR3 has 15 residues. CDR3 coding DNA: TGTGCCAGCAGCTTAGTAGCGGGGGCTTACAATGAGCAGTTCTTC. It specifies CASSLVAGAYNEQFF. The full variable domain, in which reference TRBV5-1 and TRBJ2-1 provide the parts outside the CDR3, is KAGVTQTPRYLIKTRGQQVTLSCSPISGHRSVSWYQQTPGQGLQFLFEYFSETQRNKGNFPGRFSGRQFSNSRSEMNVSTLELGDSALYLCASSLVAGAYNEQFFGPGTRLTVL.

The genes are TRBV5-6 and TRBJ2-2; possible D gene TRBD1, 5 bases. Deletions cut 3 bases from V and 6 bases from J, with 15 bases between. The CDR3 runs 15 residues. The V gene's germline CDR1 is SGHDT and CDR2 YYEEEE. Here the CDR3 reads CASSSLGQGAGELFF. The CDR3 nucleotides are TGTGCCAGCAGCTCTCTCGGGCAGGGCGCCGGGGAGCTGTTTTTT.

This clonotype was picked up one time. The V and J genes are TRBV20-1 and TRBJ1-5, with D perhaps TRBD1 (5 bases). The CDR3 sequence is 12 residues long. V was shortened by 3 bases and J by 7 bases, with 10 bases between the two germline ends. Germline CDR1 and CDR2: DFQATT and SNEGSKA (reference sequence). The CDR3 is CSARGGEQPQHF. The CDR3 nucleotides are TGCAGTGCTAGGGGAGGGGAACAGCCCCAGCATTTT.

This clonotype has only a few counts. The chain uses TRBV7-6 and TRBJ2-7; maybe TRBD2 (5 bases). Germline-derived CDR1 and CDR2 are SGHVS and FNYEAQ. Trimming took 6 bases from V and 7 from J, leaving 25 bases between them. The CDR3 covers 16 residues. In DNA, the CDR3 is TGTGCCAGCAGAACAGACGGGCCAGCGGCCAGGATGGAGCAGTACTTC. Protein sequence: CASRTDGPAARMEQYF.

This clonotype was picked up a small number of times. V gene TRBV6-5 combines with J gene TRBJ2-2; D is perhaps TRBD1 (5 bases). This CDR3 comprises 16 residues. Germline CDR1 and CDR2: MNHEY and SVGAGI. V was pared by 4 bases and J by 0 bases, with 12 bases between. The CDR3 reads CASSLKGQPNTGELFF. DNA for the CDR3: TGTGCCAGCAGTTTGAAAGGACAACCGAACACCGGGGAGCTGTTTTTT.

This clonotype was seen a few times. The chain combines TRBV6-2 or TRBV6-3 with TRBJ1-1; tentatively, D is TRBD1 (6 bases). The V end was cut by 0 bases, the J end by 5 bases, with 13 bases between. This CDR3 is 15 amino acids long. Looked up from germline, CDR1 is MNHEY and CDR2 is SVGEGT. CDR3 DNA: TGTGCCAGCAGTTACTCGTGGGGGGCGGGGACTGAAGCTTTCTTT. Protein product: CASSYSWGAGTEAFF.

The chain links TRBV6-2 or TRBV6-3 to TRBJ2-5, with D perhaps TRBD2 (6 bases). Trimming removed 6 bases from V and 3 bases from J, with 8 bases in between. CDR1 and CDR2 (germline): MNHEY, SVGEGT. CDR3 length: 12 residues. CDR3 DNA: TGTGCCAGCAGGGGACTGAAAGAGACCCAGTACTTC. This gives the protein CASRGLKETQYF.

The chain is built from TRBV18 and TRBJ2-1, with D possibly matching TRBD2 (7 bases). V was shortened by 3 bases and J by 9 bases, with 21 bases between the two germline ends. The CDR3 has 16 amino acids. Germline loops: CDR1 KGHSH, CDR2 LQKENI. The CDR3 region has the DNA TGTGCCAGCTCACCGATGGTGATGCAGGGAGGGGGTGAGCAGTTCTTC. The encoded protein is CASSPMVMQGGGEQFF.

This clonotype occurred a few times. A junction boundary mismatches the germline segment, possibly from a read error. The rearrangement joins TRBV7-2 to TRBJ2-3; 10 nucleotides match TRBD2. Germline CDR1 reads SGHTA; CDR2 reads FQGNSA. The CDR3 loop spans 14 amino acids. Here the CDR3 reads CASSLGLAGVLLNF. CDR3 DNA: TGTGCCAGCAGCTTAGGACTAGCGGGTGTTCTTTTGAATTTT.

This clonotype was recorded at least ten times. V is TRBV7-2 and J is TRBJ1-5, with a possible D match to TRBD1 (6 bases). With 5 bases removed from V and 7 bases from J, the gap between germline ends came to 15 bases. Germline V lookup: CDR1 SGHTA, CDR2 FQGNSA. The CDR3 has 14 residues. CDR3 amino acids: CASSDYQGWQPQHF. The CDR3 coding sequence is TGTGCCAGCAGCGATTATCAGGGGTGGCAGCCCCAGCATTTT.

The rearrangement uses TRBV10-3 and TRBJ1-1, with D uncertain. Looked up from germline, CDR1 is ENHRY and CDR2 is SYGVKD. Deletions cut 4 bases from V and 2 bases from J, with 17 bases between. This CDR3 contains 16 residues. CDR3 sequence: CAISGEDTRFNTEAFF. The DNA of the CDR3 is TGTGCCATCAGTGGAGAGGATACAAGATTTAACACTGAAGCTTTCTTT.

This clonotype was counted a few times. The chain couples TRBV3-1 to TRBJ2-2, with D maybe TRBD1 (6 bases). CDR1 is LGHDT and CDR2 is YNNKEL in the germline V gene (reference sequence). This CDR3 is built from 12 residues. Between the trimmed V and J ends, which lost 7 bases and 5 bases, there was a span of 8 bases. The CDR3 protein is CASTGETGELFF. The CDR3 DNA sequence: TGTGCCAGCACAGGGGAGACCGGGGAGCTGTTTTTT.

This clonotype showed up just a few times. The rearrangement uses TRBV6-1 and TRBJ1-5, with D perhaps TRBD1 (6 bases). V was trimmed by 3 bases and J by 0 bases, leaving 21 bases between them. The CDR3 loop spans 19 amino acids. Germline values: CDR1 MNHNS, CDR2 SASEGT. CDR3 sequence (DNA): TGTGCCAGCAGTGAGGGGGGACCGGACAGAACCTATAGCAATCAGCCCCAGCATTTT. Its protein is CASSEGGPDRTYSNQPQHF.

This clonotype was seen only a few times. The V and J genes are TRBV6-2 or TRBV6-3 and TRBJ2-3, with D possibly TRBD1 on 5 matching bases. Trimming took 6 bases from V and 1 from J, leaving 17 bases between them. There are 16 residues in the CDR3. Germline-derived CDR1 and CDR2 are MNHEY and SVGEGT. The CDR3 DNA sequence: TGTGCCAGCAGACCTACCAGGGTTATCCGCACAGATACGCAGTATTTT. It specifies CASRPTRVIRTDTQYF.